One and the same sample provided the 2 T cell receptor beta chains below, sequenced in a study of shared clonotypes between healthy human individuals. Produced via immunoSEQ multiplex PCR; TCRdb's table is partial and in-frame only. This sample yields some 2,000,000 clones, of which 90% to 97% are seen a single time; approximately 0.13% belongs to the top ten. The sequenced material came from naive CD4+ T cells sorted from blood. Subset noted: CD45RA+ positively selected. The receptors originated from a man aged 18-30 years in good health.

The genes are TRBV6-1 and TRBJ1-6; 12 bases agree with TRBD1. The CDR3 is 16 amino acids. The V and J ends lost 3 bases and 5 bases, in that order; junction bases with no gene match: 2. In germline, CDR1 is MNHNS, CDR2 SASEGT. The CDR3 loop reads CASSEGQGANNSPLHF. In DNA, the CDR3 is TGTGCCAGCAGTGAGGGACAGGGGGCTAATAATTCACCCCTCCACTTT.

This chain joins TRBV7-2 and TRBJ2-3; D possibly corresponds to TRBD2 (5 bases). Germline loops: CDR1 SGHTA, CDR2 FQGNSA. This CDR3 spans 13 amino acids. V dropped 5 bases and J dropped 5 bases, with 11 bases sitting between them. CDR3 coding DNA: TGTGCCAGCAGCAAAGGCGGAGGAGATACGCAGTATTTT. Its translation is CASSKGGGDTQYF.